These T cell receptor beta chains were read from a single sample in a study of tumor-infiltrating lymphocytes in localized non-small cell lung cancer. The assay was immunoSEQ multiplex PCR, and TCRdb's table has in-frame clones only and misses some. The table records about 14,000 clones, 65% to 90% of them present only once. The sample comprised lung tumor tissue. These receptors were obtained from a human donor with non-small cell lung cancer. CDR3s include the opening cysteine and the closing phenylalanine or tryptophan. A D gene is named only where the DNA matches it firmly. Part of the rows lack a size; the others show once, few, many or a class for expanded clones.

>-|TRBJ2-1|-|TRBV30
TGTGCCTGGAGTAAAGGCCTTTACAATGAGCAGTTCTTC
CAWSKGLYNEQFF
>-|TRBJ2-1|-|TRBV10-3
TGTGCCATCAGTGATTCGAATGAGCAGTTCTTC
CAISDSNEQFF
>-|TRBJ1-5|-|TRBV7-2
TGTGCCAGCAGCTTAGCGCCCTTCAATCAGCCCCAGCATTTT
CASSLAPFNQPQHF
>-|TRBJ2-5|once|TRBV7-2
TGTGCCAGCACCCAAGGAGGGCGCTCCGTCGGAGAGACCCAGTACTTC
CASTQGGRSVGETQYF
>-|TRBJ2-6|once|TRBV27
TGTGCCAGCAGCCTAAGACAGGCAGCCGCCTCTGGGGCCAACGTCCTGACTTTC
CASSLRQAAASGANVLTF
>-|TRBJ1-5|-|TRBV30
TGTGCCTGGAGCCGGGAGGGGCGTTATAGCAATCAGCCCCAGCATTTT
CAWSREGRYSNQPQHF
>-|TRBJ2-2|-|TRBV5-1
TGCGCCAGCAGCTTGAAATCAGGCCAATTGGGGACCGGGGAGCTGTTTTTT
CASSLKSGQLGTGELFF
>-|TRBJ1-2|-|TRBV4-1
TGCGCCAGCAGCCAACAGCGGCAGGAGGCCTATGGCTACACCTTC
CASSQQRQEAYGYTF
>TRBD1|TRBJ2-3|-|TRBV5-1
TGCGCCAGCACACCCAACAGGGGGCTCGCAGATACGCAGTATTTT
CASTPNRGLADTQYF
>TRBD1|TRBJ1-1|-|TRBV2
TGTGCCAGCAAACAAACCGACAGGGGAAGCTTCTTT
CASKQTDRGSFF
>TRBD1|TRBJ2-4|once|TRBV5-1
TGCGCCAGCAGCTTGCGGACAGGGGCTGTGGGAAACATTCAGTACTTC
CASSLRTGAVGNIQYF
>-|TRBJ1-6|-|TRBV7-8
TGTGCCAGCAGCCCCCGAAGGGCCCGAGATTCACCCCTCCACTTT
CASSPRRARDSPLHF
>TRBD2|TRBJ2-7|-|TRBV7-9
TGTGCCAGCAGCTTAAAGGCGGGAGGCACCTACGAGCAGTACTTC
CASSLKAGGTYEQYF
>-|TRBJ1-2|-|TRBV5-1
TGCGCCAGCAGCTTGGAAGCTAACTATGGCTACACCTTC
CASSLEANYGYTF
>-|TRBJ1-5|-|TRBV19
TGTGCCAGTCGAGGGGGCAATCAGCCCCAGCATTTT
CASRGGNQPQHF
>TRBD2|TRBJ2-3|-|TRBV28
TGTGCCAGCAGGAAGACTAGCGGTTATACAGATACGCAGTATTTT
CASRKTSGYTDTQYF
>-|TRBJ2-2|-|TRBV9
TGTGCCAGCAACCCGGGGGCCACCGGGGAGCTGTTTTTT
CASNPGATGELFF
>-|TRBJ1-5|-|TRBV9
TGTGCCAGCAGCGTAGGCGCGGAAAATCAGCCCCAGCATTTT
CASSVGAENQPQHF
>TRBD2|TRBJ2-3|-|TRBV13
TGTGCCAGCAGCTCTTCTAGCGGGCTCACAGATACGCAGTATTTT
CASSSSSGLTDTQYF
>-|TRBJ1-1|-|TRBV28
TGTGCCAGCAGTTTAGGAGGATGGGACACTGAAGCTTTCTTT
CASSLGGWDTEAFF
>TRBD1|TRBJ2-7|-|TRBV27
TGTGCCAGCAGTTCCCGGGACAGTACCTACGAGCAGTACTTC
CASSSRDSTYEQYF
>-|TRBJ2-3|-|TRBV14
TGTGCCAGCAGCCAAGATATCACAGATACGCAGTATTTT
CASSQDITDTQYF
>-|TRBJ1-1|-|TRBV5-1
TGCGCCAGCAGCCCGGGACACGAGAACACTGAAGCTTTCTTT
CASSPGHENTEAFF
>-|TRBJ2-1|-|TRBV10-3
TGTGCCATCAGTGAGCTACGGGGACCCTCCTACAATGAGCAGTTCTTC
CAISELRGPSYNEQFF
>-|TRBJ1-1|-|TRBV30
TGTGCCTCCAGGGGCAGGAGTGGGACTGAAGCTTTCTTT
CASRGRSGTEAFF
>-|TRBJ1-5|-|TRBV30
TGTGCCTGGAGTGTATCCCCGGGATTCTATAGCAATCAGCCCCAGCATTTT
CAWSVSPGFYSNQPQHF
>-|TRBJ2-5|-|TRBV10-3
TGTGCCATCAGTGATCTGGGCGGACAAGAGACCCAGTACTTC
CAISDLGGQETQYF